This T cell receptor beta chain was identified in a study of T-cell reconstitution after alpha-beta-depleted transplantation in children. Study-level points and caveats: The origin of high day-60 TCRbeta diversity in some patients lay in surviving recipient T cells and thymic progenitors. T-cell counts and diversity at one year post-transplant came mainly from newly produced T cells. Several hundred graft clones that had expanded were reportedly the source of alpha-beta T cells about two months after transplant.

For this clonotype: Its specificity is not known. A much bigger clone sits one base away, suggesting this may be a read error.

Unique molecular identifiers were incorporated during preparation of the TCRbeta library. TCRdb processed the PCR reads anew with MiXCR; each CDR3 protein has one entry. The data show 700,000 or so distinct CDR3 sequences, with around 14% seen just once and roughly 0.84% held by the top ten. Trimming left V 6 bases short and J 5 bases short, with 10 bases between. CDR3 length equals 12 residues. This sequence was found in a girl aged 2-10 years with congenital amegakaryocytic thrombocytopenia, due to receive a stem cell transplant. The V and J genes are TRBV12-3 or TRBV12-4 and TRBJ2-5, with D perhaps matching TRBD2 (5 bases). The input for sequencing was PBMCs, taken before TCRalphabeta/CD19-depleted stem cell transplant. For the CDR3, the DNA is TGTGCCAGCAGGCCGGGGTTGGAGACCCAGTACTTC. It codes for CASRPGLETQYF.